The T cell receptor (beta chain) under discussion was sequenced for a study of T cells in women clearing cervical HPV infection. Whole-study findings and limits: Each sample's T-cell count was unknown, possibly confounding richness. CIN3+ cases had significantly higher TCR richness than controls; evenness did not differ.

HPV was found by MY09/MY11 PCR and dot-blot genotyping. A note on this clone: Antigen: not known. Sequencing ends 3 residues short of the CDR3 end; the germline J gene provides the rest.

Average input was roughly 1,200 ng genomic DNA for immunoSEQ TCR beta CDR3 amplification. This table comes from immunoSEQ multiplex PCR, and its TCRdb copy is limited to in-frame clones, with some not included. The table counts approximately 39,000 clones; less than 4% lies in the top ten. Between the trimmed V and J ends, which lost 5 bases and 5 bases, there was a span of 15 bases. The germline V gene encodes CDR1 MNHEY and CDR2 SVGEGT. There are 14 residues in the CDR3. Sequenced input: blood buffy coat. This chain joins TRBV6-2 or TRBV6-3 and TRBJ1-2; maybe TRBD1 (6 bases). The sequence came from a woman between 18 and 69 years old with a cervical HPV16 infection that either progressed to CIN3+ or cleared (not recorded which). The CDR3 is CASSQGTLKYGYTF. The sequenced part of the CDR3 DNA is TGTGCCAGCAGTCAGGGGACCCTAAAATATGGC.